The rows below give T cell receptor beta chains drawn from one sample of a study of lymphopenia after photon versus proton radiotherapy. Assay: immunoSEQ multiplex PCR; the TCRdb copy retains only in-frame clones and omits some. The data show approximately 160,000 clones, 75% to 90% seen once. The specimen was peripheral blood, collected from a patient treated with photon-based radiotherapy. The origin of the receptors is a middle-aged man with gastric cancer. Both conserved end residues are part of each CDR3. The order of the fields is J gene, V gene, D gene, CDR3 protein. D genes are given only for firm matches.

TRBJ2-3 TRBV5-6 NA CASSSLGSPGSTDTQYF
TRBJ1-5 TRBV28 TRBD1 CASSLYRTGGQQPQHF
TRBJ1-3 TRBV9 TRBD1 CASSTRGDSSGNTIYF
TRBJ2-7 TRBV5-1 NA CASSLFGAEQYF
TRBJ2-7 TRBV11-2 NA CASSLEGGGRINEQYF
TRBJ2-7 TRBV14 NA CASSQEARNEQYF
TRBJ1-1 TRBV5-4 TRBD1 CASSPGQGGTEAFF
TRBJ2-5 TRBV5-4 NA CASSLDGRGTETQYF
TRBJ1-2 TRBV18 TRBD1 CASSSQGASGYTF
TRBJ2-7 TRBV19 TRBD2 CASSLGPPGASGNNEQYF
TRBJ1-4 TRBV6-1 NA CASSPQTVEKLFF
TRBJ2-5 TRBV27 NA CASSSPGAGETQYF
TRBJ2-7 TRBV4-2 TRBD2 CASSQSGTSGRYEQYF
TRBJ1-2 TRBV4-2 NA CASSQEMGPGRGYTF
TRBJ2-5 TRBV9 NA CASSAGTAQETQYF
TRBJ1-5 TRBV18 NA CASSPETLNQPQHF
TRBJ2-1 TRBV27 NA CASSRPQSSYNEQFF
TRBJ1-4 TRBV9 NA CASSVRASSEKLFF
TRBJ1-5 TRBV4-3 NA CASSQDIGGNQPQHF
TRBJ1-1 TRBV18 NA CASSPARGTEAFF
TRBJ2-2 TRBV19 NA CASSIGPKIANTGELFF
TRBJ1-2 TRBV2 NA CASRATVVNNYGYTF
TRBJ2-2 TRBV6-5 NA CASSSTRIAGELFF
TRBJ2-1 TRBV5-1 NA CASSLQQYYNEQFF
TRBJ2-1 TRBV19 TRBD2 CASQASGRLQEQFF
TRBJ1-1 TRBV28 TRBD1 CASRPNLRTGVNTEAFF
TRBJ1-1 TRBV5-1 NA CASSSQVVNTEAFF
TRBJ2-5 TRBV4-1 NA CASSQEASGGGETQYF
TRBJ2-7 TRBV28 TRBD2 CASSMSGGDEQYF
TRBJ1-1 TRBV19 NA CASTKSTGNTEAFF
TRBJ2-1 TRBV7-2 NA CASSLDGVSNEQFF
TRBJ1-2 TRBV28 NA CASSLLIDGYTF
TRBJ2-7 TRBV2 NA CASSEAPGDEQYF
TRBJ2-1 TRBV7-9 NA CASSRLGLSSYNEQFF
TRBJ1-4 TRBV19 TRBD1 CASSGQGFFATNEKLFF
TRBJ1-5 TRBV6-6 NA CASSQDGNQPQHF
TRBJ2-5 TRBV5-8 TRBD2 CASSSSGREAETQYF
TRBJ1-5 TRBV27 NA CASSPRGRRNQPQHF
TRBJ2-7 TRBV21-1 NA CASSKDPLDRTSSYEQYF
TRBJ1-1 TRBV4-1 NA CASSQGLRGLWTEAFF
TRBJ2-5 TRBV9 NA CASSPGLQRAQYF
TRBJ2-5 TRBV6-1 NA CASSGGVRETQYF
TRBJ1-2 TRBV28 NA CASSLSNPQGSYGYTF
TRBJ1-5 TRBV5-1 NA CASSLDGQPQHF
TRBJ2-3 TRBV2 NA CASSEEASTQYF
TRBJ2-7 TRBV13 TRBD2 CASSLQGSGPREQYF
TRBJ2-3 TRBV30 TRBD1 CAWSEGAQTDTQYF
TRBJ1-5 TRBV6-1 NA CASSEAGAQPQHF
TRBJ2-7 TRBV6-5 NA CASSALPTGTDEQYF
TRBJ2-3 TRBV30 TRBD1 CAYRDSSDTQYF